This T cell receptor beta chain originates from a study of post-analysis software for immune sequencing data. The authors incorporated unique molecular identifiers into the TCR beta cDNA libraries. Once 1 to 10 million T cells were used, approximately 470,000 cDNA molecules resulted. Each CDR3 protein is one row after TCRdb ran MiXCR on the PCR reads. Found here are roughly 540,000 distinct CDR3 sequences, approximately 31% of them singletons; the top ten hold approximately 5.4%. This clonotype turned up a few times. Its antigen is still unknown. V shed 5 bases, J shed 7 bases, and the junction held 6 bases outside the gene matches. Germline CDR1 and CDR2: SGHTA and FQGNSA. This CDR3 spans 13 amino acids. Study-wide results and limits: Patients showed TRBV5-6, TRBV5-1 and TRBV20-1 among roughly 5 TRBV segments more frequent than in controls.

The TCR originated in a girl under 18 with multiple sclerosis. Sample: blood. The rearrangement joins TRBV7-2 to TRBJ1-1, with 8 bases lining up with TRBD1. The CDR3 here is CASSRDRGFEAFF. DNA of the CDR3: TGTGCCAGCAGCCGCGACAGGGGATTTGAAGCTTTCTTT.